This T cell receptor beta chain was captured in a study of PD-1 blockade in classical Hodgkin lymphoma. Following autologous stem cell transplantation, relapse occurred in every patient, and exposure to brentuximab vedotin varied. The ends were cut back, 4 bases at V and 7 bases at J, with 17 bases in the middle. The CDR3 has 15 amino acids. Germline V gene lookup returns CDR1 SGHVS and CDR2 FQNEAQ. Points on this clone: Its antigen is unidentified.

Sequencing was performed with immunoSEQ multiplex PCR; in TCRdb, only in-frame clones are kept and a portion is missing. The sample has tens of thousands of clones, 89% seen once. Study findings and constraints: Patients who responded completely had about the same baseline diversity as newly diagnosed patients.

Sample: peripheral blood mononuclear cells (PBMCs), taken before the second cycle of nivolumab. The rearrangement uses TRBV7-8 and TRBJ2-1, with D hard to call. The TCR comes from a human donor with classical Hodgkin lymphoma. CDR3 DNA: TGTGCCAGCAGCTCCAAACGGACGGTAGTTAATGAGCAGTTCTTC. It encodes CASSSKRTVVNEQFF.